The sequence of this T cell receptor beta chain was determined in a study of blood T cells in healthy people across ages. Study-level findings and limits: Per-million-T-cell TCR beta diversity fell roughly linearly with age. Comparison with aged donors showed that long-lived donors had more naive CD4+ cells and higher diversity.

Sample-barcoded 5' priming and a J-beta primer mix drove a second PCR of roughly 6 to 12 cycles. One entry per CDR3 protein results from TCRdb running MiXCR on the 5' RACE reads. The sample lists more than 1 million distinct CDR3 sequences, more than 40% seen once, with 18% in the top ten. Concerning this clonotype itself: The antigen is not known.

The clonotype was recovered from an older woman in good health. Input material: blood.

CDR3 protein: CASSSDWGGEQYF. CDR3 coding DNA: TGTGCCAGCAGCTCCGATTGGGGCGGTGAGCAGTACTTC. The genes are TRBV13 and TRBJ2-5; tentative D call: TRBD1 (5 bases). This CDR3 spans 13 amino acids. Germline V gene lookup returns CDR1 PRHDT and CDR2 FYEKMQ (reference sequence). Between the trimmed V and J ends, which lost 4 bases and 11 bases, there was a span of 17 bases. Based on the CDR3 plus reference TRBV13 and TRBJ2-5, the full variable domain is AAGVIQSPRHLIKEKRETATLKCYPIPRHDTVYWYQQGPGQDPQFLISFYEKMQSDKGSIPDRFSAQQFSDYHSELNMSSLELGDSALYFCASSSDWGGEQYFGPGTRLLVL.